One sample yielded the 28 T cell receptor beta chains listed below, sequenced in a study of CD8 T cells in Susac syndrome. Reverse transcription of roughly 0.5 to 1 ug RNA was performed with random hexamers. TCRdb analysed the immunoSEQ multiplex PCR reads with MiXCR anew, one entry per CDR3 protein. The sample records some 190,000 distinct CDR3 sequences, 94% being singletons. Material: CD4+ T cells from PBMCs. The receptors here all came from a human donor with Susac syndrome.

The J gene is TRBJ1-2, the V gene TRBV24-1; tentatively, D is TRBD1 (5 bases). Germline V gene data show CDR1 as KGHDR and CDR2 as SFDVKD. V shed 4 bases and J shed 5 bases, with 16 bases lying between them. This CDR3 contains 15 residues. The CDR3 DNA follows: TGTGCCACCAGTGACCCGGGGGGAGACGAGTATGGCTACACCTTC. This codes for CATSDPGGDEYGYTF.

The chain uses TRBV30 and TRBJ2-3, with D unclear. CDR3 size: 15 residues. The V gene's germline CDR1 is GTSNPN and CDR2 SVGIG (reference sequence). Trimming stripped 1 base from V and 1 base from J, with 12 bases between. For the CDR3, the DNA is TGTGCCTGGAGTGGGTACGGTTCCCGCACAGATACGCAGTATTTT. Translating gives CAWSGYGSRTDTQYF.

This sequence joins TRBV25-1 and TRBJ2-7; D is perhaps TRBD2 (5 bases). V shed 4 bases and J shed 5 bases, with 12 bases lying between them. CDR1 and CDR2 from the germline V gene are MGHDK and SYGVNS. This CDR3 has 13 amino acids. CDR3 in DNA: TGTGCCAGCAGTGGAGGGTTTCGTAACGAGCAGTACTTC. Protein: CASSGGFRNEQYF.

The CDR3 coding sequence is TGCAGTGCTGGTTCTACAGGGCTTCCCACAGATACGCAGTATTTT. Residues: CSAGSTGLPTDTQYF. The chain joins TRBV20-1 to TRBJ2-3, with D possibly TRBD1 on 6 matching bases. V shed 5 bases and J shed 2 bases, with 17 bases lying between them. The V gene's germline CDR1 is DFQATT and CDR2 SNEGSKA (reference sequence). The CDR3 loop spans 15 amino acids.

This chain connects TRBV19 to TRBJ2-5; possibly TRBD1 or TRBD2 for D (5 bases each). The germline V gene encodes CDR1 LNHDA and CDR2 SQIVND (reference sequence). V lost 3 bases and J 3 bases, leaving 11 bases between the germline ends. This CDR3 spans 14 amino acids. This CDR3 reads CASSIRRGEETQYF. CDR3 coding DNA: TGTGCCAGTAGTATTCGAAGGGGAGAAGAGACCCAGTACTTC.

The chain employs TRBV7-2 and TRBJ2-5; D perhaps matches TRBD1 (5 bases). Germline V CDR1 and CDR2: SGHTA, FQGNSA. Trimming stripped 1 base from V and 3 bases from J, with 6 bases between. The CDR3 totals 13 residues. CDR3 coding DNA: TGTGCCAGCAGCTTAGTGACAGAAGAGACCCAGTACTTC. This codes for CASSLVTEETQYF.

The gene calls are TRBV7-3 and TRBJ2-4, with D possibly being TRBD1 or TRBD2 (6 bases each). The V gene's germline CDR1 is SGHTA and CDR2 FQGTGA. V lost 1 base to trimming and J lost 0 bases, with 19 bases between them. The CDR3 extends over 19 amino acids. The DNA of the CDR3 is TGTGCCAGCAGCTTAATATCAGGGGACTCAAAGCTAGCCAAAAACATTCAGTACTTC. This sequence encodes CASSLISGDSKLAKNIQYF.

The chain carries TRBV18 and TRBJ1-1, with D maybe TRBD1 (5 bases). The germline V and J ends were trimmed by 2 bases and 4 bases, with 11 bases remaining between them. CDR1 is KGHSH, CDR2 LQKENI, per germline. The CDR3 has 14 amino acids. CDR3 protein: CASSPKGPGTEAFF. The CDR3, as DNA: TGTGCCAGCTCACCAAAGGGACCTGGCACTGAAGCTTTCTTT. Full variable domain (remainder filled in from reference TRBV18 and TRBJ1-1): NAGVMQNPRHLVRRRGQEARLRCSPMKGHSHVYWYRQLPEEGLKFMVYLQKENIIDESGMPKERFSAEFPKEGPSILRIQQVVRGDSAAYFCASSPKGPGTEAFFGQGTRLTVV.

This rearrangement joins TRBV3-1 to TRBJ2-5; maybe TRBD2 (5 bases). The germline CDR1 and CDR2 sequences are LGHDT and YNNKEL (reference sequence). V was shortened by 11 bases and J by 1 base, with 14 bases between the two germline ends. The CDR3 runs to 13 residues. CDR3 nucleotides: TGTGCCGCTAGCATATTCAGCCAAGAGACCCAGTACTTC. It translates to CAASIFSQETQYF.

The CDR3 spells CSARDRLAGTDTQYF. The CDR3 DNA reads TGCAGTGCTAGAGATCGGCTAGCGGGCACAGATACGCAGTATTTT. The chain couples TRBV20-1 to TRBJ2-3; 7 bases are a match to TRBD2. Germline V gene lookup returns CDR1 DFQATT and CDR2 SNEGSKA (reference sequence). V gave up 0 bases and J gave up 1 base; unmatched junction bases: 4. This CDR3 region has 15 residues.

The chain combines TRBV14 with TRBJ2-1; TRBD2 matches at 9 bases. The CDR3 is 15 amino acids. J gave up 3 bases and V 4 bases, and 4 bases lay outside the gene matches. From germline, CDR1 is SGHDN and CDR2 FVKESK. Written as DNA, the CDR3 is TGTGCCAGCAGCCCTCTAGCGGGGTTCTACAATGAGCAGTTCTTC. Its protein product is CASSPLAGFYNEQFF.

The chain combines TRBV5-6 with TRBJ1-2; possibly TRBD1 for D (5 bases). The V gene's germline CDR1 is SGHDT and CDR2 YYEEEE. The CDR3 extends over 16 amino acids. Deletions cut 5 bases from V and 4 bases from J, with 21 bases between. In DNA form, the CDR3 reads TGTGCCAGCAGTATCTACCAGTCGGGGGGAGGCTATGGCTACACCTTC. This translates into CASSIYQSGGGYGYTF.

The chain uses TRBV4-3 and TRBJ2-2; D unresolved. Germline V gene lookup returns CDR1 LGHNA and CDR2 YSLEER. Between the trimmed V and J ends, which lost 0 bases and 2 bases, there was a span of 10 bases. The CDR3 sequence is 16 residues long. The DNA for the CDR3 is TGCGCCAGCAGCCAAGATGGCAGGCCCAACACCGGGGAGCTGTTTTTT. This gives the protein CASSQDGRPNTGELFF.

This sequence joins TRBV12-3 or TRBV12-4 and TRBJ1-5; 11 positions agree with TRBD1. The CDR3 consists of 15 residues. V shed 6 bases and J 3 bases; nucleotides not matched to a gene: 4. This chain's CDR3 is CASRRTGGNNQPQHF. CDR3 sequence (DNA): TGTGCCAGCAGACGGACAGGGGGCAACAATCAGCCCCAGCATTTT.

The rearrangement uses TRBV6-5 and TRBJ1-1, with 7 bases that match TRBD1. The germline CDR1 and CDR2 sequences are MNHEY and SVGAGI. With V trimmed by 6 bases and J by 2 bases, 9 bases remained unmatched. The CDR3 is 15 residues long. CDR3 in amino acids: CASSPGGGENTEAFF. Here the CDR3 DNA reads TGTGCCAGCAGCCCCGGAGGGGGCGAAAACACTGAAGCTTTCTTT.

The V gene is TRBV12-3 or TRBV12-4, the J gene TRBJ2-1; D might be TRBD2 (5 bases). This CDR3 region has 13 residues. V lost 5 bases to trimming and J lost 2 bases, with 7 bases between them. CDR3 nucleotides: TGTGCCAGCAGTACCGGGGCCTACAATGAGCAGTTCTTC. Its protein product is CASSTGAYNEQFF.

J is TRBJ2-5 and V is TRBV11-2; D not certain. Germline V gene data show CDR1 as SGHAT and CDR2 as FQNNGV. The ends were cut back, 2 bases at V and 2 bases at J, with 12 bases in the middle. This CDR3 is 15 amino acids long. Written as DNA, the CDR3 is TGTGCCAGCAGCTTACAATCGCTCAGTCAAGAGACCCAGTACTTC. This encodes CASSLQSLSQETQYF.

The chain recombines TRBV6-5 with TRBJ2-5; 7 bases agree with TRBD2. The CDR3 runs 12 residues. The V and J ends lost 7 bases and 5 bases, in that order; junction bases with no gene match: 4. Germline CDR1 is MNHEY and CDR2 is SVGAGI. The CDR3 sequence is CASKAGRETQYF. CDR3 DNA sequence: TGTGCCAGCAAAGCGGGGAGGGAGACCCAGTACTTC.

This sequence joins TRBV9 and TRBJ2-7; no firm D call. Trimming took 2 bases from V and 0 from J, leaving 9 bases between them. Germline assignment: CDR1 SGDLS and CDR2 YYNGEE. The CDR3 runs to 14 residues. CDR3 protein: CASSVRAASYEQYF. CDR3 coding DNA: TGTGCCAGCAGCGTCCGGGCAGCCTCCTACGAGCAGTACTTC.

The chain recombines TRBV20-1 with TRBJ1-2; TRBD1 agrees at 7 bases. The V gene's germline CDR1 is DFQATT and CDR2 SNEGSKA (reference sequence). The CDR3 contains 15 residues. With V trimmed by 4 bases and J by 3 bases, 11 bases remained unmatched. The CDR3 region is CSATGQRRADYGYTF. In DNA, the CDR3 is TGCAGTGCTACGGGACAGCGGAGGGCGGACTATGGCTACACCTTC.

The chain carries TRBV28 and TRBJ2-5, with 8 bases lining up with TRBD2. The CDR3 contains 14 residues. The germline gives CDR1 MDHEN, CDR2 SYDVKM. J gave up 2 bases and V 2 bases, and 1 base lay outside the gene matches. CDR3 protein: CASSLTGGQETQYF. CDR3 coding DNA: TGTGCCAGCAGTTTAACGGGGGGGCAAGAGACCCAGTACTTC.

This rearrangement joins TRBV2 to TRBJ1-1, with TRBD1 as a possible D gene (5 bases). The ends were cut back, 4 bases at V and 4 bases at J, with 13 bases in the middle. The CDR3 is made up of 14 amino acids. CDR1 and CDR2 (germline): SNHLY, FYNNEI. CDR3 sequence reads: CASSVQGPSTEAFF. The CDR3 DNA reads as TGTGCCAGCAGTGTTCAGGGCCCGAGCACTGAAGCTTTCTTT.

The CDR3 sequence is CASTPPPAVMNTEAFF. CDR3 nucleotide sequence: TGTGCCAGCACCCCCCCACCCGCGGTCATGAACACTGAAGCTTTCTTT. The rearrangement uses TRBV12-3 or TRBV12-4 and TRBJ1-1; D gene uncertain. The ends were cut back, 7 bases at V and 0 bases at J, with 18 bases in the middle. The CDR3 runs 16 residues.

The table lists this clonotype with a count of one. J is TRBJ1-2 and V is TRBV29-1; TRBD1 is a possible D gene (5 bases). CDR1 and CDR2 from the germline V gene are SQVTM and ANQGSEA. This CDR3 contains 11 residues. V lost 4 bases and J lost 7, with 10 bases in between. This CDR3 is CSVGGVGGYTF. For the CDR3, the DNA is TGCAGCGTTGGGGGGGTAGGTGGCTACACCTTC.

The chain employs TRBV12-5 and TRBJ2-7; D uncertain. The V and J ends lost 2 bases and 2 bases respectively, with 4 bases between them. The CDR3 has 12 residues. Germline V gene data show CDR1 as LGHNT and CDR2 as FRNRAP. The CDR3 bases are TGTGCTAGTGGTTTGAAGGCCTACGAGCAGTACTTC. Amino acid sequence: CASGLKAYEQYF.

V and J are TRBV20-1 and TRBJ1-4; maybe TRBD1 (6 bases). The germline CDR1 and CDR2 sequences are DFQATT and SNEGSKA (reference sequence). This CDR3 region has 15 residues. Trimming took off 0 bases at V and 5 bases at J, with 13 bases between the two ends. The CDR3 region is CSAREAGGANEKLFF. The CDR3 nucleotides read TGCAGTGCTAGAGAGGCGGGGGGGGCGAATGAAAAACTGTTTTTT.

The genes are TRBV7-6 and TRBJ2-1, with unresolved D. Germline V gives CDR1 SGHVS, CDR2 FNYEAQ. The CDR3 is 11 amino acids. The germline V and J ends were trimmed by 3 bases and 5 bases, with 2 bases remaining between them. The DNA of the CDR3 is TGTGCCAGCAGCTTTCACAATGAGCAGTTCTTC. Its translation: CASSFHNEQFF.

This chain connects TRBV12-3 or TRBV12-4 to TRBJ1-2, with unresolved D. The CDR3 contains 13 residues. Trimming cost V 7 bases and J 2 bases, with 11 bases left between them. CDR3 residues: CASTPAGNYGYTF. The CDR3 nucleotides are TGTGCCAGCACCCCAGCAGGAAACTATGGCTACACCTTC.